The 11 T cell receptor beta chains given below trace back to one sample, sequenced in a study of molecular identifiers for immune sequencing clone quantification (dated by TCRdb to the late 2010s). Library construction relied on PCR. Sequencing was performed on a NextSeq 500. TCRdb redid the processing of the public reads, applying fastp at Q25 and MiXCR, and retained in-frame beta chains. Rows matching on CDR3 protein sequence are summarized as one entry with the most common DNA and genes. The sample table lists approximately 500,000 distinct CDR3 sequences, around 23% of them with a count of one. The ten largest clones capture around 0.79% of the sample. The specimen sequenced was naive CD8+ T cells from blood, with Jurkat cell RNA spiked in. This specimen's cell subset or site label, per the study, means: FACS-sorted CD8+CD4-CCR7+CD45RA+ naive T cells. The receptors were gathered from a human donor in good health. Some libraries in this study had Jurkat cell RNA spiked in.

As for this clonotype: An end of the junction does not agree with germline; a read error may underlie this. This chain joins TRBV11-2 and TRBJ2-4; D unclear. This CDR3 has 15 amino acids. Germline values: CDR1 SGHAT, CDR2 FQNNGV. This chain's CDR3 is CASSLYLGTKNTQYF. The CDR3 DNA reads as TGTGCCAGCAGCTTATATTTGGGTACCAAAAACACTCAGTACTTC.

This clonotype has ten or more counts. V usage is TRBV12-3 or TRBV12-4 and J usage is TRBJ1-3; D unclear. Between the trimmed V and J ends, which lost 1 base and 1 base, there was a span of 5 bases. This CDR3 spans 14 amino acids. Here the CDR3 DNA reads TGTGCCAGCAGTTTAGGGACGTCTGGAAACACCATATATTTT. Amino acid sequence: CASSLGTSGNTIYF.

The CDR3 sequence: CASRDDTYYYGYTF. The DNA of the CDR3 is TGCGCCAGCAGGGACGACACGTACTACTATGGCTACACCTTC. The V call is TRBV5-1, the J call TRBJ1-2; D not resolved. The germline V gene encodes CDR1 SGHRS and CDR2 YFSETQ. Between the trimmed V and J ends, which lost 5 bases and 3 bases, there was a span of 14 bases. The CDR3 totals 14 residues.

This clonotype has a count of ten or more. The chain has TRBV7-2 and TRBJ2-6; no reliable D call. The germline gives CDR1 SGHTA, CDR2 FQGNSA. Trimming pared 1 base from V and 2 bases from J, leaving 6 bases between. CDR3 length: 15 residues. The CDR3 region has the DNA TGTGCCAGCAGCTTAGATGCCGCTGGGGCCAACGTCCTGACTTTC. Protein: CASSLDAAGANVLTF.

This clonotype was detected ten times or more. V usage is TRBV27 and J usage is TRBJ2-1; D perhaps matches TRBD2 (6 bases). The CDR3 totals 12 residues. Germline V gene lookup returns CDR1 MNHEY and CDR2 SMNVEV (reference sequence). Trimming removed 9 bases from V and 4 bases from J, with 10 bases in between. This CDR3 reads CASRAGYNEQFF. The CDR3 bases are TGTGCCAGTAGGGCGGGGTACAATGAGCAGTTCTTC.

This clonotype was observed a few times. This rearrangement joins TRBV27 to TRBJ2-3, with 10 bases fitting TRBD2. Germline V gene data show CDR1 as MNHEY and CDR2 as SMNVEV (reference sequence). Trimming took 7 bases from V and 4 from J; bases not matched to a gene: 8. The CDR3 totals 15 residues. CDR3 residues: CASTIAGGFPDTQYF. CDR3 DNA: TGTGCCAGCACAATAGCGGGAGGTTTCCCAGATACGCAGTATTTT.

In regard to this clonotype: A much larger clone lies one base from this, so it may be a read error. The CDR3 end shows no conserved phenylalanine or tryptophan, and so a read error is likely. V is TRBV12-3 or TRBV12-4 and J is TRBJ2-2; possible D gene TRBD1, 6 bases. The CDR3 consists of 15 residues. Deletions cut 3 bases from V and 6 bases from J, with 14 bases between. The CDR3 reads CASSFSAGEPGELFL. The CDR3 coding sequence is TGTGCCAGCAGTTTTTCGGCAGGGGAGCCCGGGGAGCTGTTTCTT.

This clonotype was seen only once. A read error may be the cause here, since a much bigger clone is one base away. The CDR3 does not end in the conserved phenylalanine or tryptophan, so this is likely a read error. The genes are TRBV11-2 and TRBJ2-7; TRBD2 matches at 9 bases. Losses at the gene ends were 1 base for V and 3 bases for J; bases not matched to a gene: 7. Per germline, CDR1 SGHAT and CDR2 FQNNGV. The CDR3 spans 16 residues. CDR3 residues: CASSLGPGTSNYEQYS. DNA of the CDR3: TGTGCCAGCAGCTTAGGACCCGGGACTAGCAACTACGAGCAGTACTCC.

This clonotype was seen ten or more times. The chain combines TRBV6-4 with TRBJ1-1; D may be TRBD1 (5 bases). V dropped 4 bases and J dropped 2 bases, with 14 bases sitting between them. Germline V gene data show CDR1 as MRHNA and CDR2 as SNTAGT. The CDR3 totals 15 residues. The CDR3 nucleotides read TGTGCCAGCAGTGTGTCTCCCGGGGGAAACACTGAAGCTTTCTTT. Its protein product is CASSVSPGGNTEAFF.

This clonotype was seen repeatedly, ten times or more. CDR3 coding DNA: TGTGCCAGCAGCTTCGTCCCGGGTGACACCGGGGAGCTGTTTTTT. Encoded protein: CASSFVPGDTGELFF. V is TRBV7-9 and J is TRBJ2-2; no clear D gene. Trimming cost V 3 bases and J 3 bases, with 11 bases left between them. The length of the CDR3 is 15 residues. Germline V gene data show CDR1 as SEHNR and CDR2 as FQNEAQ (reference sequence).

This clonotype came up a few times. This sequence joins TRBV4-1 and TRBJ2-7; D gene ambiguous. There are 12 residues in the CDR3. Trimming stripped 3 bases from V and 4 bases from J, with 7 bases between. CDR1 and CDR2 (germline): MGHRA, YSYEKL. The DNA of the CDR3 is TGCGCCAGCAGCCAGACCGAGTACGAGCAGTACTTC. Its translation is CASSQTEYEQYF.